The clone carrying this T cell receptor beta chain has just one count. This record comes from a study of blood T cell repertoires in COVID-19. Study summary: There were acute and convalescent COVID-19 samples, and they came from the United States, Italy and Spain. Sources were T cells, B-cell-depleted T cells, or PBMCs; the material itself was cDNA or gDNA.

In the source study's methods: Cell counts per sample came from amplifying reference gene primers. Libraries were prepared by immunoSEQ multiplex PCR; TCRdb keeps only in-frame clonotypes and omits some of them. The DNA was the basis for D and trimming; V, J and clone size are from that table. The table shows around 160,000 clones, with roughly four fifths occurring only once. The CDR3 is 13 residues long. V was shortened by 3 bases and J by 6 bases, with 9 bases between the two germline ends. Germline lookup yields CDR1 SGHAT and CDR2 FQNNGV. The rearrangement uses TRBV11-2 and TRBJ2-1, with a possible D match to TRBD2 (5 bases). This sequence originates from a man in his 60s with active or convalescent COVID-19. Material for sequencing was peripheral blood. The CDR3 region is CASSFNSVNEQFF. CDR3 nucleotide sequence: TGTGCCAGCAGCTTTAATAGCGTCAATGAGCAGTTCTTC.